This T cell receptor (beta chain) came from a study of blood T cell repertoires in COVID-19. Looking at the study overall: Italy, Spain and the United States were the sources of the convalescent and acute COVID-19 samples.

In the original analysis: The authors estimated nucleated cell counts from reference gene primer amplification. Clones were read by immunoSEQ multiplex PCR, and TCRdb kept only the in-frame ones, dropping some. From that table come the V and J calls and clone size; the DNA was used to work out D and trimming. The data show roughly 220,000 clones, with 88% seen just once and around 2.6% held by the top ten. The study recruited people aged roughly 18 to 89 years across roughly 25 US areas. Cohort assignment relied on participant-reported clinical history. There are 13 residues in the CDR3. Per germline, CDR1 SGHNT and CDR2 YYREEE (reference sequence). Trimming took off 1 base at V and 4 bases at J, with 5 bases between the two ends.

The origin of this receptor is a woman under 40 who had recovered from COVID-19. Input material: PBMCs or T cells enriched from blood (not recorded which). This sequence joins TRBV5-4 and TRBJ1-4, with no clear D. CDR3 sequence reads: CASSLRGNEKLFF. CDR3 in DNA: TGTGCCAGCAGCTTGCGGGGTAATGAAAAACTGTTTTTT.